The source of this T cell receptor (beta chain) is a study of T cell responses to AZD1222 COVID-19 vaccine. Some clones are missing from TCRdb's copy, which holds only in-frame ones; the method was immunoSEQ multiplex PCR. The sample has about 130,000 clones; about nine tenths are singletons. Material: peripheral blood, obtained 28 days after the second AZD1222 dose. The TCR comes from an adult who received the AZD1222 COVID-19 vaccine.

CDR3 coding DNA: TGTGCCAGCAGCCTGAACAGGGAAGTCAGAAACACCATATATTTT. Protein: CASSLNREVRNTIYF. The rearrangement uses TRBV11-2 and TRBJ1-3, with a possible D match to TRBD1 (6 bases). The V gene's germline CDR1 is SGHAT and CDR2 FQNNGV. V was clipped by 5 bases and J by 5 bases, with 16 bases between them. CDR3 length: 15 residues.